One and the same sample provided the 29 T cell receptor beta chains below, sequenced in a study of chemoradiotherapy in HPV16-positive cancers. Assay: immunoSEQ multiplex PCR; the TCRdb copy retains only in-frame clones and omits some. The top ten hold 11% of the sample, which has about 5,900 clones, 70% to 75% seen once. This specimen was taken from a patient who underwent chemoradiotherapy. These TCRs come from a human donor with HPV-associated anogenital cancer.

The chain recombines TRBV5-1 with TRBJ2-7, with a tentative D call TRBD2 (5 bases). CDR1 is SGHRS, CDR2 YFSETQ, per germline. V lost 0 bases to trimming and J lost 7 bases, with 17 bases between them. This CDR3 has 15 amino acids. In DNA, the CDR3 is TGCGCCAGCAGCTTGGGTTCGGGGTCCCCGAGTGAGCAGTACTTC. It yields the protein CASSLGSGSPSEQYF.

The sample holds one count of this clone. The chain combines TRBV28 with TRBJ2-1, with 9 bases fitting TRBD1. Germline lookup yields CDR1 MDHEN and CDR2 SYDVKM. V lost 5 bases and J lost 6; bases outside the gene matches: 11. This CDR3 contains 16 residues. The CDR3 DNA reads TGTGCCAGCAGTCTCACCGGGACAGGGACGCTCAATGAGCAGTTCTTC. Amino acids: CASSLTGTGTLNEQFF.

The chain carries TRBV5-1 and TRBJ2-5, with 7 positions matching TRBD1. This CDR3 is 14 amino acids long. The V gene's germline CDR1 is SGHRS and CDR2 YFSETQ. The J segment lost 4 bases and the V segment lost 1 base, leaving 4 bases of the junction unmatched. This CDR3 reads CASSLTGEGETQYF. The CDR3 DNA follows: TGCGCCAGCAGCTTGACAGGGGAAGGAGAGACCCAGTACTTC.

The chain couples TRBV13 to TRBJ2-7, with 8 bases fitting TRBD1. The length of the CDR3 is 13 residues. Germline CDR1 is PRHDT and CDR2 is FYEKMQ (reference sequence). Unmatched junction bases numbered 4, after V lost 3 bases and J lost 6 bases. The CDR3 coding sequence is TGTGCCAGCAGCTTGAGGACAGGGACCGAGCAGTACTTC. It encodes CASSLRTGTEQYF. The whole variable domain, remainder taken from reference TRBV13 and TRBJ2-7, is AAGVIQSPRHLIKEKRETATLKCYPIPRHDTVYWYQQGPGQDPQFLISFYEKMQSDKGSIPDRFSAQQFSDYHSELNMSSLELGDSALYFCASSLRTGTEQYFGPGTRLTVT.

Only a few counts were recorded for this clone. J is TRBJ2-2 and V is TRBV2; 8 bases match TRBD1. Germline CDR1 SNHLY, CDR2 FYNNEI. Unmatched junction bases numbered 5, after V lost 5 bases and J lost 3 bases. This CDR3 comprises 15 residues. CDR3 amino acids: CASSRRTGYTGELFF. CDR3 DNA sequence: TGTGCCAGCAGTCGACGGACAGGGTACACCGGGGAGCTGTTTTTT.

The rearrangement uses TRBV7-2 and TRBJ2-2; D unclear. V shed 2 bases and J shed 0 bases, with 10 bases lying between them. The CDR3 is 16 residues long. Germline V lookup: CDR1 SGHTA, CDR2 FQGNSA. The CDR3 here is CASSLFPAANTGELFF. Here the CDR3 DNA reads TGTGCCAGCAGCTTATTCCCAGCCGCGAACACCGGGGAGCTGTTTTTT.

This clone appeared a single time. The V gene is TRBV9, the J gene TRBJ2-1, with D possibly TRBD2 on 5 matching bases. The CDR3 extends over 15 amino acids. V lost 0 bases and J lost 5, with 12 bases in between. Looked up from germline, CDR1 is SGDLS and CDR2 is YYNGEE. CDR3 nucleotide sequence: TGTGCCAGCAGCGTAGAGCCGGGAACAAACAATGAGCAGTTCTTC. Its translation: CASSVEPGTNNEQFF.

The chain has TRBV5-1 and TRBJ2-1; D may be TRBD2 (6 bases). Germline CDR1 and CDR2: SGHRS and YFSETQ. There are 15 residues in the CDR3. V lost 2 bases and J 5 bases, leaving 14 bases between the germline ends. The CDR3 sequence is CASSFSLAQNNEQFF. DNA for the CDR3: TGCGCCAGCAGCTTCTCACTAGCCCAAAACAATGAGCAGTTCTTC.

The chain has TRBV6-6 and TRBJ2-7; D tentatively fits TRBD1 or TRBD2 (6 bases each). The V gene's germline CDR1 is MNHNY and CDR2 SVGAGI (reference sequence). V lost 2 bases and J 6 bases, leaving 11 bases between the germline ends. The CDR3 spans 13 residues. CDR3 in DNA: TGTGCCAGCAGTTACGGAGGGGGATCCGAGCAGTACTTC. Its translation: CASSYGGGSEQYF.

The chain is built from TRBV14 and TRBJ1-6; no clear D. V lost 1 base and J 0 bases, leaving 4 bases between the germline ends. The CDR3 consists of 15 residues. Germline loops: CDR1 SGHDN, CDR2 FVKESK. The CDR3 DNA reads TGTGCCAGCAGCCAAGGGAGCTCCTATAATTCACCCCTCCACTTT. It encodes CASSQGSSYNSPLHF.

The CDR3 nucleotides are TGTGCCAGTCTGACCCGGGACAGGAGTCTGTCCCACGAGCAGTACTTC. It is translated as CASLTRDRSLSHEQYF. The chain combines TRBV19 with TRBJ2-7, with TRBD1 identical over 8 bases. Germline V gene sequence: CDR1 LNHDA, CDR2 SQIVND (reference sequence). With V trimmed by 8 bases and J by 5 bases, 17 bases remained unmatched. The CDR3 covers 16 residues. The full variable domain, its missing parts supplied by reference TRBV19 and TRBJ2-7, is DGGITQSPKYLFRKEGQNVTLSCEQNLNHDAMYWYRQDPGQGLRLIYYSQIVNDFQKGDIAEGYSVSREKKESFPLTVTSAQKNPTAFYLCASLTRDRSLSHEQYFGPGTRLTVT.

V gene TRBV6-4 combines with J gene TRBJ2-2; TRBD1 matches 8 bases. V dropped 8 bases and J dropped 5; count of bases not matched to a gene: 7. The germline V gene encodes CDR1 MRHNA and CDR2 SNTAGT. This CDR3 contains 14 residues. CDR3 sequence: CASRSGGETGELFF. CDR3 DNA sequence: TGTGCCAGCCGATCAGGGGGCGAAACCGGGGAGCTGTTTTTT.

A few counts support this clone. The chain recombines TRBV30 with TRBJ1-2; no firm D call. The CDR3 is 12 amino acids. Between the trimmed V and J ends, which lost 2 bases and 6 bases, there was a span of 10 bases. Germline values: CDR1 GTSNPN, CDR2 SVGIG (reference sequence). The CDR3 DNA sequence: TGTGCCTGGAGTCCCACTATCCATGGCTACACCTTC. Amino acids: CAWSPTIHGYTF.

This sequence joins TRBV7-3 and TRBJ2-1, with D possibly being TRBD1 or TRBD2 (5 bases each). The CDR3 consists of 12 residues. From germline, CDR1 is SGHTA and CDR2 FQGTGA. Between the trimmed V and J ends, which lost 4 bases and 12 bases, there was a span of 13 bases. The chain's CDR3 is CASSSPGAGQFF. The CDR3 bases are TGTGCCAGCAGCTCCCCCGGGGCGGGGCAGTTCTTC.

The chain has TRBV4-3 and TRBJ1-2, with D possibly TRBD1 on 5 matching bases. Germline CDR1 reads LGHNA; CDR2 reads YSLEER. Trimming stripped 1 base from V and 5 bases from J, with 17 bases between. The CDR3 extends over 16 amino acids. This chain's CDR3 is CASSQGRQGDTYGYTF. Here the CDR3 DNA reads TGCGCCAGCAGCCAAGGAAGGCAGGGTGATACATATGGCTACACCTTC.

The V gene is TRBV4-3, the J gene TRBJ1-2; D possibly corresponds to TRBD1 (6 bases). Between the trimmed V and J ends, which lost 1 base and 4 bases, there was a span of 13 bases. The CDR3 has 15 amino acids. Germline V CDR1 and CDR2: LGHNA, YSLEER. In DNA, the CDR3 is TGCGCCAGCAGCCAAGCCCAGGGACACCTCTATGGCTACACCTTC. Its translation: CASSQAQGHLYGYTF.

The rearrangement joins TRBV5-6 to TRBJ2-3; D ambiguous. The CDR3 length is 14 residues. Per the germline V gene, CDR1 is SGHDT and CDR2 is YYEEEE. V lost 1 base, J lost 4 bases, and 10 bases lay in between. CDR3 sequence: CASSLSSFPDTQYF. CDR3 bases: TGTGCCAGCAGCTTGTCATCTTTCCCAGATACGCAGTATTTT.

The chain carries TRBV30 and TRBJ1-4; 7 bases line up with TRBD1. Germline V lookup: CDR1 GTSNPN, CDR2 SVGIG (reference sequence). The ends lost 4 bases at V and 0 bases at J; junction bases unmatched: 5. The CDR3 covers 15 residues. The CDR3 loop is CAWTRQGPTNEKLFF. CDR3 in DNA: TGTGCCTGGACCCGACAGGGCCCAACTAATGAAAAACTGTTTTTT.

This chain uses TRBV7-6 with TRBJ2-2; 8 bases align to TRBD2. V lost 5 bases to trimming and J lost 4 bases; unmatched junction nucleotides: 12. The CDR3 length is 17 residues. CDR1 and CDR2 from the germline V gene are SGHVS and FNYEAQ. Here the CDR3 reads CASSRQMGGGTTGELFF. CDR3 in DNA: TGTGCCAGCAGCCGCCAGATGGGCGGGGGGACCACCGGGGAGCTGTTTTTT.

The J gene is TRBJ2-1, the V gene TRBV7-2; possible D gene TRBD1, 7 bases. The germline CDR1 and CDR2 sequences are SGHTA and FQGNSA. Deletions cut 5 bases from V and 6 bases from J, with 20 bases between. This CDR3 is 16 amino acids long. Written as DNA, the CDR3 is TGTGCCAGCAGCCCCCACAGGGGACTTGACTTCAATGAGCAGTTCTTC. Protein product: CASSPHRGLDFNEQFF.

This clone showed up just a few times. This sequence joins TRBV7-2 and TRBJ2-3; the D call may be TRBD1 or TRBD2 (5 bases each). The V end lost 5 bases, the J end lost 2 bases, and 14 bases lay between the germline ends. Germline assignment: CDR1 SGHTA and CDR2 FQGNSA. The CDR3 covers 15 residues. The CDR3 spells CASSVNPGATDTQYF. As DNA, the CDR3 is TGTGCCAGCAGCGTTAACCCCGGGGCCACAGATACGCAGTATTTT.

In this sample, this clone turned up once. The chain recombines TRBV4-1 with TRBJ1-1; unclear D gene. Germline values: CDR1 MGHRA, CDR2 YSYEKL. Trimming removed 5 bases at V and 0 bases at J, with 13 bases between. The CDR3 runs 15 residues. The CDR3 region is CASSMALEVNTEAFF. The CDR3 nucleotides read TGCGCCAGCAGCATGGCGTTGGAGGTGAACACTGAAGCTTTCTTT.

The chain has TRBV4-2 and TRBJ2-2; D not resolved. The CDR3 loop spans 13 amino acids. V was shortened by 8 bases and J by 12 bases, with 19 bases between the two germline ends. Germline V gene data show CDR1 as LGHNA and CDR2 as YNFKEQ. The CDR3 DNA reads TGTGCCAGCGACTCTTATTCAGAGAGAAAGCTGTTTTTT. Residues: CASDSYSERKLFF.

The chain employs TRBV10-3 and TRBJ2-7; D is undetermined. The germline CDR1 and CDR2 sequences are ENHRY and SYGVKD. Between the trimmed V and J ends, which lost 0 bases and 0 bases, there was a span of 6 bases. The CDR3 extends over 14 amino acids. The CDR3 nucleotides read TGTGCCATCAGTGAGTCTTCGGTCTCCTACGAGCAGTACTTC. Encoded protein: CAISESSVSYEQYF.

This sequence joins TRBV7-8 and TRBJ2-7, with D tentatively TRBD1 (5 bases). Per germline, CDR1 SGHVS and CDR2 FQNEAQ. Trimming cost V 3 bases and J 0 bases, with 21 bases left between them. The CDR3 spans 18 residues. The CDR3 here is CASSFSFRARHLSYEQYF. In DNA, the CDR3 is TGTGCCAGCAGCTTCTCCTTCAGGGCCAGGCACCTCTCCTACGAGCAGTACTTC.

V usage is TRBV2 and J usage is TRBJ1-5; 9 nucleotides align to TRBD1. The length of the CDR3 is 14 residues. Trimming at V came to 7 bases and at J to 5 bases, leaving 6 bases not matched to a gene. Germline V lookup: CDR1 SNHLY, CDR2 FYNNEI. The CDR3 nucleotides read TGTGCCAGCAAAACAGGGGGCGTCGATCAGCCCCAGCATTTT. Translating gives CASKTGGVDQPQHF.

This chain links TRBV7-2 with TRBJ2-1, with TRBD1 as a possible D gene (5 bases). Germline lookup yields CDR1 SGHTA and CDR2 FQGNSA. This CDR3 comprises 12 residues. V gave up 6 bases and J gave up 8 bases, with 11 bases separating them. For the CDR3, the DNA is TGTGCCAGCAGGGGGCGCTGGGATGAGCAGTTCTTC. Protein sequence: CASRGRWDEQFF.

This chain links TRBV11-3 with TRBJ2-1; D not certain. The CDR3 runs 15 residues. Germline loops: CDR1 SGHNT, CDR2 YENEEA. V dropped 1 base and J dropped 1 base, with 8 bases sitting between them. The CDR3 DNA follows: TGTGCCAGCAGCTTAGGGTCAGCGTCCTACAATGAGCAGTTCTTC. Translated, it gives CASSLGSASYNEQFF.

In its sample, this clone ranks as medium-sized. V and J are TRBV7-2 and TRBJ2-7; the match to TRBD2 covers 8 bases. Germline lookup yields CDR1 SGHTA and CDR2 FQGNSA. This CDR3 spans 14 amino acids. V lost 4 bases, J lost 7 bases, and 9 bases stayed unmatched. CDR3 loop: CASSYQAGDWEQYF. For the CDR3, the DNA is TGTGCCAGCAGCTATCAAGCGGGGGACTGGGAGCAGTACTTC.